Listed below are T cell receptor beta chains from one sample, sequenced in a study of blood T cell repertoires in COVID-19. Using immunoSEQ multiplex PCR, the repertoire was profiled, and TCRdb retains in-frame clones only, with some absent. Found here are approximately 300,000 clones, 85% of them singletons; the top ten hold around 2%. The sample comprised PBMCs or T cells enriched from blood (not recorded which). The receptors here all came from a woman aged 25 to 39 who had been exposed to COVID-19. CDR3s include the opening cysteine and the closing phenylalanine or tryptophan. A D gene is named only where the DNA matches it firmly. Clone size, where shown, is once, few, many, or a class for clones that have expanded.

clone_size j_call v_call d_call cdr3_nt cdr3_aa
- TRBJ2-4 TRBV5-1 - TGCGCCAGCAGCTTGCCCCCGGGGGTGGACAAAAACATTCAGTACTTC CASSLPPGVDKNIQYF
- TRBJ1-6 TRBV3-1/TRBV3-2 TRBD1 TGTGCCAGCAGCCAAGTTTCGACAGGGCATAGCTCCTATAATTCACCCCTCCACTTT CASSQVSTGHSSYNSPLHF
- TRBJ1-1 TRBV12-3/TRBV12-4 - TGTGCCAGCAGTGCAACGCGGAACACTGAAGCTTTCTTT CASSATRNTEAFF
- TRBJ1-1 TRBV28 TRBD1 TGTGCCAGCAGTTCCTCGGGACAGACCCACACTGAAGCTTTCTTT CASSSSGQTHTEAFF
once TRBJ1-2 TRBV4-3 TRBD1 TGCGCCAGCAGCCAGGGGATACCGGACAGGACTAACTATGGCTACACCTTC CASSQGIPDRTNYGYTF
- TRBJ2-7 TRBV7-9 TRBD1 TGTGCCAGCAGCCAAGGACAGGGGCCCTACGAGCAGTACTTC CASSQGQGPYEQYF
- TRBJ2-7 TRBV27 - TGTGCCAGCAGTTACCTGGGACAACCCTACGAGCAGTACTTC CASSYLGQPYEQYF
- TRBJ1-2 TRBV7-6 - TGTGCCAGCAGCTTAGAGGCTTCAGGGCTTAACTATGGCTACACCTTC CASSLEASGLNYGYTF
- TRBJ2-1 TRBV18 TRBD2 TGTGCCAGCTCACCAAGCGGGAGGAACTACAATGAGCAGTTCTTC CASSPSGRNYNEQFF
- TRBJ1-3 TRBV10-3 - TGTGCCATCAGTGACGATTTCAGCGGGGGAAACACCATATATTTT CAISDDFSGGNTIYF
- TRBJ2-3 TRBV5-5 TRBD1 TGTGCCAGCAGCTTGAGACAGGGGACAGATACGCAGTATTTT CASSLRQGTDTQYF
- TRBJ1-2 TRBV2 TRBD1 TGTGCCAGCAGTGAACAGGGGGCGAGCTATGGCTACACCTTC CASSEQGASYGYTF
- TRBJ1-3 TRBV6-6 - TGTGCCAGCAGTTACTGGGCGGGGGACTCTGGAAACACCATATATTTT CASSYWAGDSGNTIYF
- TRBJ2-5 TRBV30 - TGTGCCTGGAGTGTAGGTGATAGGGGGACCCAGTACTTC CAWSVGDRGTQYF
- TRBJ1-5 TRBV28 - TGTGCCAGCAATCCCTACGCCCGGGGATACGGCAATCAGCCCCAGCATTTT CASNPYARGYGNQPQHF
- TRBJ2-1 TRBV19 TRBD2 TGTGCCAGTCGGCTTAGGACTAGCGGGGCCAACAATGAGCAGTTCTTC CASRLRTSGANNEQFF
once TRBJ2-7 TRBV19 TRBD2 TGTGCCAGTAGCAACGAGCACACTAGCGGGATTTCCTACGAGCAGTACTTC CASSNEHTSGISYEQYF
- TRBJ2-7 TRBV7-9 TRBD2 TGTGCCAGCAGCTCTACCGGGGGGTTTCGCGAGCAGTACTTC CASSSTGGFREQYF
- TRBJ1-4 TRBV28 - TGTGCCAGCAGTCCAGGACAGCCAAATGAAAAACTGTTTTTT CASSPGQPNEKLFF
- TRBJ1-5 TRBV3-1/TRBV3-2 - TGTGCCAGCAGCCCAAGGTGGGGGGACCATCAGCCCCAGCATTTT CASSPRWGDHQPQHF
- TRBJ1-2 TRBV19 - TGTGCCAGTAGTACCTCCCGCGAGAGGGGCTACACCTTC CASSTSRERGYTF
- TRBJ2-1 TRBV27 TRBD2 TGTGCCAGCAGTTCCGGACTAGCGGGACACAATGAGCAGTTCTTC CASSSGLAGHNEQFF
- TRBJ1-2 TRBV28 - TGTGCCAGCAGTTGGAGTATCCGAATGGGCTTCCCTCCGGGGGGCTACACCTTC CASSWSIRMGFPPGGYTF
- TRBJ2-2 TRBV5-1 TRBD1 TGCGCCAGCAGACCATTACAGGGGGCGGCGAACACCGGGGAGCTGTTTTTT CASRPLQGAANTGELFF
- TRBJ1-2 TRBV7-2 - TGTGCCAGCAGCCCGAGGCCGGGAAGGGATGGCTACACCTTC CASSPRPGRDGYTF
- TRBJ2-5 TRBV7-8 - TGTGCCAGCAGCTTAATGTCTCTACAAGAGACCCAGTACTTC CASSLMSLQETQYF
- TRBJ1-1 TRBV27 - TGTGCCAGCAGTTTATCCGATAGGGGGGGGACTGAAGCTTTCTTT CASSLSDRGGTEAFF
once TRBJ1-1 TRBV6-5 TRBD1 TGTGCCAGCATCCTAAGGGGACAGTTTGAAGCTTTCTTT CASILRGQFEAFF
- TRBJ1-4 TRBV27 - TGTGCCAGCACCTACAGGGTGGGGCTTAATGAAAAACTGTTTTTT CASTYRVGLNEKLFF
- TRBJ1-1 TRBV5-1 - TGCGCCAGCAGCTCGACCGGACTAAGCGCTGAAGCTTTCTTT CASSSTGLSAEAFF
- TRBJ2-1 TRBV27 - TGTGCCAGCAGTGGCCTAGGTACGACCTACAATGAGCAGTTCTTC CASSGLGTTYNEQFF
- TRBJ2-3 TRBV4-2 TRBD2 TGTGCCAGCAGGGGCACTAGCGACACAGATACGCAGTATTTT CASRGTSDTDTQYF
- TRBJ2-3 TRBV6-5 - TGTGCCAGTGCTCGGACACCCACAGATACGCAGTATTTT CASARTPTDTQYF
- TRBJ2-3 TRBV9 - TGTGCCAGCAGCACGGGGGTGTCGACAGATACGCAGTATTTT CASSTGVSTDTQYF
- TRBJ2-4 TRBV24-1 - TGTGCCACCAGCGCCGGAAACATTCAGTACTTC CATSAGNIQYF
- TRBJ1-2 TRBV9 TRBD1 TGTGCCAGCAGCTCCGGGACAGGAGTCCCTTGGGGGGATGGCTACACCTTC CASSSGTGVPWGDGYTF
once TRBJ1-3 TRBV7-2 - TGTGCCAGCAGCTACGGACAGTCCGGAAACACCATATATTTT CASSYGQSGNTIYF
- TRBJ2-7 TRBV24-1 - TGTGCCACCAGTGATTCCCCAGGACTCACCGCCGAGCAGTACTTC CATSDSPGLTAEQYF
- TRBJ1-2 TRBV10-3 - TGTGCCGGGGGGAACAGGAGAGAGGATGGCTACACCTTC CAGGNRREDGYTF
few TRBJ1-2 TRBV11-2 - TGTGCCAGCAGCCCTAGTACCAGTCCTGGCTACACCTTC CASSPSTSPGYTF
- TRBJ2-2 TRBV13 TRBD2 TGTGCCAGCAGCCCCCCCGGGACTAGCTCTGGGGAGCTGTTTTTT CASSPPGTSSGELFF
once TRBJ2-5 TRBV12-3/TRBV12-4 - TGTGCCAGCAGTCCTAGCGAGTTGGAGACCCAGTACTTC CASSPSELETQYF
- TRBJ1-2 TRBV10-3 - TGTGCCATCAGAGGACAGTCGTTTAACTATGGCTACACCTTC CAIRGQSFNYGYTF
- TRBJ2-4 TRBV19 - TGTGCCAGTAGTTCCCCAGGGCAGGCGGAAAGCATTCAGTACTTC CASSSPGQAESIQYF
- TRBJ2-1 TRBV12-3/TRBV12-4 TRBD1 TGTGCCAGCAGTCAAAGCGACAGGGTTCCTCAGTTCTTC CASSQSDRVPQFF
- TRBJ2-7 TRBV7-8 TRBD1 TGTGCCAGCAGCGGGGGAATGGGACAGAACTCCTACGAGCAGTACTTC CASSGGMGQNSYEQYF
- TRBJ1-2 TRBV27 - TGTGCCAGCAGTTTATCGTCGGGGGATCACGGCTACACCTTC CASSLSSGDHGYTF
few TRBJ2-3 TRBV6-5 - TGTGCCAGCAGTCCCCAGGGGAGCACAGATACGCAGTATTTT CASSPQGSTDTQYF
- TRBJ2-5 TRBV30 - TGTGCCTGGAGCCGGCAAGAGACCCAGTACTTC CAWSRQETQYF
- TRBJ1-2 TRBV5-1 TRBD1 TGCGCCAGCAGTATCGGGACAGGGGGCTTCTATGGCTACACCTTC CASSIGTGGFYGYTF